One sample yielded the 13 T cell receptor beta chains listed below, sequenced in a study of shared clonotypes between healthy human individuals. TCRdb keeps only in-frame clones here, not all; method: immunoSEQ multiplex PCR. The table shows roughly 1,500,000 clones, with around 98% occurring only once. Sequencing was performed on naive CD4+ T cells sorted from blood. Subset indicated: CD45RA+ positively selected. These receptors came from a man aged 25 to 45 in good health.

This clone appeared a single time. A junction end diverges from the germline sequence, so it may reflect a read error. The J gene is TRBJ2-7, the V gene TRBV2; perhaps D is TRBD1 or TRBD2 (6 bases each). The CDR3 is 13 residues long. Germline CDR1 and CDR2: SNHLY and FYNNEI. The CDR3 here is CGSRRDNSYEQYF. For the CDR3, the DNA is TGTGGCAGCAGGAGGGACAACTCCTACGAGCAGTACTTC. The entire variable domain, with the rest obtained from reference TRBV2 and TRBJ2-7, is as follows: EPEVTQTPSHQVTQMGQEVILRCVPISNHLYFYWYRQILGQKVEFLVSFYNNEISEKSEIFDDQFSVERPDGSNFTLKIRSTKLEDSAMYFCGSRRDNSYEQYFGPGTRLTVT.

CDR3 coding DNA: TGTGCCAGCTCACCATCATTGGGTTACACAGATACGCAGTATTTT. It translates to CASSPSLGYTDTQYF. The chain employs TRBV18 and TRBJ2-3; D is unresolved. The CDR3 extends over 15 amino acids. Per germline, CDR1 KGHSH and CDR2 LQKENI. The V gene lost 2 bases and the J gene lost 2 bases, with 11 bases spanning the gap.

The CDR3 here is CASSYGTGREKLFF. The CDR3 nucleotides are TGTGCCAGCAGTTACGGAACCGGTCGGGAAAAACTGTTTTTT. This chain connects TRBV6-5 to TRBJ1-4, with no clear D. The germline CDR1 and CDR2 sequences are MNHEY and SVGAGI. The CDR3 runs 14 residues. V was cut by 2 bases and J by 8 bases, with 12 bases left in between.

The CDR3 sequence: CASSLGGKGGVTDTQYF. CDR3 sequence (DNA): TGTGCCAGCAGCTTAGGAGGGAAAGGAGGGGTCACAGATACGCAGTATTTT. The chain recombines TRBV7-2 with TRBJ2-3, with D possibly being TRBD2 (6 bases). The V end lost 1 base, the J end lost 2 bases, and 16 bases lay between the germline ends. Germline-derived CDR1 and CDR2 are SGHTA and FQGNSA. There are 17 residues in the CDR3.

The chain employs TRBV19 and TRBJ1-5, with D unresolved. V lost 3 bases to trimming and J lost 4 bases, with 10 bases between them. In germline, CDR1 is LNHDA, CDR2 SQIVND (reference sequence). The CDR3 length is 14 residues. The CDR3 bases are TGTGCCAGTAGTATTATGCAGGAGAATCAGCCCCAGCATTTT. This encodes CASSIMQENQPQHF.

The rearrangement uses TRBV14 and TRBJ1-5; TRBD1 might be the D (5 bases). Looked up from germline, CDR1 is SGHDN and CDR2 is FVKESK. This CDR3 has 17 residues. V dropped 0 bases and J dropped 1 base, with 13 bases sitting between them. The CDR3 region has the DNA TGTGCCAGCAGCCAAGACTCCAGAGACAGAAGCAATCAGCCCCAGCATTTT. Translated: CASSQDSRDRSNQPQHF. Looking up the rest from reference TRBV14 and TRBJ1-5 gives the full variable domain: EAGVTQFPSHSVIEKGQTVTLRCDPISGHDNLYWYRRVMGKEIKFLLHFVKESKQDESGMPNNRFLAERTGGTYSTLKVQPAELEDSGVYFCASSQDSRDRSNQPQHFGDGTRLSIL.

The gene calls are TRBV9 and TRBJ2-6, with no clear D. V was trimmed by 0 bases and J by 2 bases, leaving 9 bases between them. Germline V CDR1 and CDR2: SGDLS, YYNGEE. The CDR3 runs 16 residues. In nucleotides, the CDR3 is TGTGCCAGCAGCGTAGGTAGTAGAACTGGGGCCAACGTCCTGACTTTC. Protein: CASSVGSRTGANVLTF.

Points on this clone: The same CDR3 also results from other DNA sequences found in this sample. V and J are TRBV9 and TRBJ2-5, with 7 bases lining up with TRBD1. J lost 5 bases, V lost 0 bases, and 4 bases had no gene match. CDR1 and CDR2 (germline): SGDLS, YYNGEE. The CDR3 length is 14 residues. CDR3 in DNA: TGTGCCAGCAGCGTAGGATCCAGGGGGGAGACCCAGTACTTC. This sequence encodes CASSVGSRGETQYF.

The V gene is TRBV7-9, the J gene TRBJ1-1; 7 positions agree with TRBD1. CDR3 length equals 15 residues. J lost 5 bases, V lost 5 bases, and 11 bases had no gene match. Looked up from germline, CDR1 is SEHNR and CDR2 is FQNEAQ (reference sequence). The CDR3 here is CASSPDRVGRTEAFF. The CDR3 DNA reads TGTGCCAGCAGCCCAGACAGGGTCGGTCGGACTGAAGCTTTCTTT.

The V gene is TRBV6-1, the J gene TRBJ2-7; D possibly matches TRBD1 or TRBD2 (5 bases each). The CDR3 is 12 residues long. Germline CDR1 is MNHNS and CDR2 is SASEGT. Trimming took 10 bases from V and 1 from J, leaving 11 bases between them. In DNA, the CDR3 is TGTGCCACCGGGGCCCGATCCTACGAGCAGTACTTC. Amino acids: CATGARSYEQYF.

J is TRBJ1-5 and V is TRBV28; TRBD1 might be the D (6 bases). The CDR3 spans 12 residues. With 7 bases removed from V and 2 bases from J, the gap between germline ends came to 6 bases. CDR1 MDHEN and CDR2 SYDVKM come from the germline V gene. CDR3 coding DNA: TGTGCCAGCAAGGGGGGCAATCAGCCCCAGCATTTT. Amino acids: CASKGGNQPQHF.

V and J are TRBV15 and TRBJ2-1; 9 bases align to TRBD2. The CDR3 length is 17 residues. Germline assignment: CDR1 LNHNV and CDR2 YYDKDF (reference sequence). V shed 3 bases, J shed 4 bases, and the junction held 10 bases outside the gene matches. The CDR3 region is CATSRGSRLAVYNEQFF. In DNA form, the CDR3 reads TGTGCCACCAGCAGGGGCTCCAGACTAGCGGTTTACAATGAGCAGTTCTTC. Combining the CDR3 with reference TRBV15 and TRBJ2-1 gives the whole variable domain DAMVIQNPRYQVTQFGKPVTLSCSQTLNHNVMYWYQQKSSQAPKLLFHYYDKDFNNEADTPDNFQSRRPNTSFCFLDIRSPGLGDTAMYLCATSRGSRLAVYNEQFFGPGTRLTVL.

The CDR3 nucleotides are TGTGCCAGCTCCCTTACGCGGGAGGGCCCTGGTGAGCAGTACTTC. Protein product: CASSLTREGPGEQYF. V and J are TRBV18 and TRBJ2-7; 9 bases align to TRBD2. CDR1 KGHSH and CDR2 LQKENI come from the germline V gene. V lost 6 bases and J lost 7; bases outside the gene matches: 13. There are 15 residues in the CDR3.